One and the same sample provided the 28 T cell receptor beta chains below, sequenced in a study of cytotoxic CD8 clonotypes in ibrutinib-treated CLL. TCRdb keeps only in-frame clones here, not all; method: immunoSEQ multiplex PCR. The sample carries 130,000 or so clones, approximately 75% recorded once. The material sequenced was PBMCs, taken after 12 months of ibrutinib treatment. The receptors were sampled from a human donor with chronic lymphocytic leukemia.

The chain combines TRBV11-2 with TRBJ2-7; no reliable D call. V was cut by 5 bases and J by 5 bases, with 13 bases left in between. The CDR3 loop spans 13 amino acids. Germline CDR1 reads SGHAT; CDR2 reads FQNNGV. The CDR3 DNA follows: TGTGCCAGCAGCCCCCCTATAGGCGACGAGCAGTACTTC. Its protein is CASSPPIGDEQYF.

The table lists this clone with a few counts. The rearrangement uses TRBV28 and TRBJ2-7; 12 positions match TRBD1. CDR3 length: 17 amino acids. Germline V gene data show CDR1 as MDHEN and CDR2 as SYDVKM. Trimming took 5 bases from V and 4 from J; bases not matched to a gene: 12. CDR3 bases: TGTGCCAGCAGTGAATATACCGGGACAGGGGGCTTGTACGAGCAGTACTTC. This encodes CASSEYTGTGGLYEQYF.

This clone was recorded only once. J is TRBJ1-1 and V is TRBV28; 7 bases align to TRBD1. The CDR3 loop spans 15 amino acids. CDR1 is MDHEN and CDR2 is SYDVKM in the germline V gene. The trim removed 4 bases at V and 4 bases at J, leaving 9 bases unmatched. Here the CDR3 DNA reads TGTGCCAGCAGTTCACCAAGGGGGCTCGGCACTGAAGCTTTCTTT. Amino acids: CASSSPRGLGTEAFF.

This clone was seen a handful of times. The V and J genes are TRBV5-1 and TRBJ2-3; the match to TRBD1 covers 9 bases. Germline V gives CDR1 SGHRS, CDR2 YFSETQ. V gave up 4 bases and J gave up 2 bases; unmatched junction bases: 11. CDR3 length equals 17 residues. CDR3 coding DNA: TGCGCCAGCAGCCCCGGCTCGACAGGGGGGGTCACAGATACGCAGTATTTT. Protein sequence: CASSPGSTGGVTDTQYF.

This clone is a singleton in its sample. The rearrangement joins TRBV7-2 to TRBJ2-5; 14 nucleotides agree with TRBD2. The CDR3 length is 18 residues. The germline V gene has CDR1 SGHTA and CDR2 FQGNSA. The junction had 13 bases not matched to a gene; V was cut back by 6 bases and J by 4 bases. The CDR3: CASSHNLGTSGGGETQYF. In DNA, the CDR3 is TGTGCCAGCAGTCATAACTTAGGGACTAGCGGGGGTGGAGAGACCCAGTACTTC.

This rearrangement joins TRBV28 to TRBJ2-7; D call uncertain. Germline V CDR1 and CDR2: MDHEN, SYDVKM. CDR3 length: 14 amino acids. The germline V and J ends were trimmed by 3 bases and 0 bases, with 9 bases remaining between them. As DNA, the CDR3 is TGTGCCAGCAGTTTCCCATCTTCCTCCTACGAGCAGTACTTC. Translation: CASSFPSSSYEQYF.

The rearrangement uses TRBV7-9 and TRBJ1-5; D gene ambiguous. Germline CDR1 and CDR2: SEHNR and FQNEAQ (reference sequence). The V end lost 4 bases, the J end lost 6 bases, and 10 bases lay between the germline ends. This CDR3 is built from 13 residues. The CDR3: CASSWSVGQPQHF. The CDR3 bases are TGTGCCAGCAGCTGGAGTGTAGGTCAGCCCCAGCATTTT.

This clone has just a few counts. This chain joins TRBV30 and TRBJ1-1; D is uncertain. There are 11 residues in the CDR3. Trimming shortened V by 4 bases and J by 7 bases, and 10 bases separated the two germline ends. CDR1 and CDR2 from the germline V gene are GTSNPN and SVGIG (reference sequence). The CDR3 reads CAWTSIGEAFF. CDR3 DNA: TGTGCCTGGACATCTATAGGTGAAGCTTTCTTT.

The rearrangement uses TRBV6-4 and TRBJ2-1; possibly TRBD2 for D (5 bases). V shed 4 bases and J shed 2 bases, with 15 bases lying between them. The CDR3 consists of 16 residues. Germline CDR1 MRHNA, CDR2 SNTAGT. The CDR3 here is CASSAYGLATYNEQFF. The CDR3 DNA sequence: TGTGCCAGCAGTGCTTACGGACTGGCAACCTACAATGAGCAGTTCTTC.

On this clone itself: This specimen includes other DNA sequences encoding the same CDR3. The chain employs TRBV27 and TRBJ1-1; D not resolved. This CDR3 spans 14 amino acids. Germline assignment: CDR1 MNHEY and CDR2 SMNVEV (reference sequence). V was trimmed by 2 bases and J by 0 bases, leaving 7 bases between them. The CDR3 coding sequence is TGTGCCAGCAGTTTACGGGGAATGAACACTGAAGCTTTCTTT. Residues: CASSLRGMNTEAFF.

The V and J genes are TRBV18 and TRBJ1-5; D gene uncertain. The CDR3 contains 13 residues. V dropped 3 bases and J dropped 4 bases, with 7 bases sitting between them. Germline CDR1 is KGHSH and CDR2 is LQKENI. CDR3 coding DNA: TGTGCCAGCTCACCTGACGGAAATCAGCCCCAGCATTTT. This codes for CASSPDGNQPQHF.

The chain recombines TRBV28 with TRBJ1-3; D remains ambiguous. The CDR3 runs 13 residues. Germline assignment: CDR1 MDHEN and CDR2 SYDVKM. The V gene lost 6 bases and the J gene lost 0 bases, with 6 bases spanning the gap. The CDR3 DNA follows: TGTGCCAGCAGAACAGTCTCTGGAAACACCATATATTTT. Its protein product is CASRTVSGNTIYF.

The rearrangement links TRBV5-1 to TRBJ2-1; 7 bases agree with TRBD2. In germline, CDR1 is SGHRS, CDR2 YFSETQ. V shed 4 bases, J shed 0 bases, and the junction held 4 bases outside the gene matches. The CDR3 is 15 residues long. The CDR3 nucleotides read TGCGCCAGCAGCGTCGGGGGGAGCTCCTACAATGAGCAGTTCTTC. Translating gives CASSVGGSSYNEQFF.

The CDR3 loop reads CASSVDRLNSPLHF. The CDR3 bases are TGTGCCAGCAGCGTGGACAGACTTAATTCACCCCTCCACTTT. The chain links TRBV5-4 to TRBJ1-6; weak D call: TRBD1 (6 bases). The CDR3 is 14 amino acids. Germline CDR1 SGHNT, CDR2 YYREEE (reference sequence). Trimming left V 4 bases short and J 6 bases short, with 11 bases between.

J is TRBJ1-3 and V is TRBV6-1; no clear D gene. CDR1 and CDR2 (germline): MNHNS, SASEGT. This CDR3 is built from 11 residues. Trimming stripped 4 bases from V and 8 bases from J, with 6 bases between. CDR3 sequence reads: CASSVLDTIYF. Here the CDR3 DNA reads TGTGCCAGCAGTGTGTTGGACACCATATATTTT.

V usage is TRBV5-6 and J usage is TRBJ2-7, with a possible D match to TRBD2 (7 bases). Trimming removed 0 bases at V and 5 bases at J, with 12 bases between. Germline CDR1 is SGHDT and CDR2 is YYEEEE. The CDR3 length is 14 residues. In DNA form, the CDR3 reads TGTGCCAGCAGCTTGGCCCCGGGGGGCCACGAGCAGTACTTC. The encoded protein is CASSLAPGGHEQYF.

This clone is medium-sized by share. CDR3 sequence (DNA): TGTGCCAGCAGTTTTCGGAGCAATCAGCCCCAGCATTTT. Amino acids: CASSFRSNQPQHF. The chain links TRBV27 to TRBJ1-5, with no clear D. Germline values: CDR1 MNHEY, CDR2 SMNVEV (reference sequence). The CDR3 runs to 13 residues. V was pared by 3 bases and J by 1 base, with 4 bases between.

Turning to this clone: In the same sample, other DNA sequences code for this CDR3. V and J are TRBV30 and TRBJ1-5; no clear D. With 1 base removed from V and 2 bases from J, the gap between germline ends came to 6 bases. Germline-derived CDR1 and CDR2 are GTSNPN and SVGIG (reference sequence). The CDR3 length is 13 residues. CDR3 sequence reads: CAWSGKGNQPQHF. CDR3 DNA: TGTGCCTGGAGTGGTAAGGGCAATCAGCCCCAGCATTTT.

CDR3 loop: CASSVGFEAFF. The CDR3 region has the DNA TGTGCCAGCAGTGTAGGCTTTGAAGCTTTCTTT. This chain links TRBV2 with TRBJ1-1; D is ambiguous. Trimming took off 4 bases at V and 7 bases at J, with 7 bases between the two ends. CDR3 length: 11 amino acids. CDR1 is SNHLY and CDR2 is FYNNEI in the germline V gene. The variable domain in full, with the rest retrieved from reference TRBV2 and TRBJ1-1, is EPEVTQTPSHQVTQMGQEVILRCVPISNHLYFYWYRQILGQKVEFLVSFYNNEISEKSEIFDDQFSVERPDGSNFTLKIRSTKLEDSAMYFCASSVGFEAFFGQGTRLTVV.

This chain joins TRBV7-2 and TRBJ2-7; D ambiguous. Trimming removed 0 bases from V and 1 base from J, with 4 bases in between. The CDR3 extends over 13 amino acids. Germline V gives CDR1 SGHTA, CDR2 FQGNSA. The CDR3 protein is CASSLAGSYEQYF. CDR3 in DNA: TGTGCCAGCAGCTTAGCGGGTTCCTACGAGCAGTACTTC.

In its sample, this clone was seen many times. The chain uses TRBV5-1 and TRBJ2-6; D is unresolved. Germline-derived CDR1 and CDR2 are SGHRS and YFSETQ. There are 15 residues in the CDR3. V lost 4 bases and J 1 base, leaving 9 bases between the germline ends. As DNA, the CDR3 is TGCGCCAGCAGCGACGCTATGTCTGGGGCCAACGTCCTGACTTTC. This sequence encodes CASSDAMSGANVLTF.

The CDR3 DNA reads TGTGCCAGCAGCTTGCCCGGGGGGACCCAGTACTTC. Its translation is CASSLPGGTQYF. V usage is TRBV5-4 and J usage is TRBJ2-5; TRBD2 is a possible D gene (6 bases). The CDR3 is made up of 12 amino acids. Germline CDR1 is SGHNT and CDR2 is YYREEE (reference sequence). V lost 1 base and J lost 7, with 8 bases in between.

The count of this clone is one. This same CDR3 is encoded by further DNA sequences in the sample. The rearrangement links TRBV7-3 to TRBJ2-7; D is undetermined. The length of the CDR3 is 12 residues. The ends were cut back, 0 bases at V and 7 bases at J, with 7 bases in the middle. Per germline, CDR1 SGHTA and CDR2 FQGTGA. This chain's CDR3 is CASSLTGGEQYF. CDR3 bases: TGTGCCAGCAGCTTAACGGGTGGAGAGCAGTACTTC. The full variable domain, rest sourced from reference TRBV7-3 and TRBJ2-7, is GAGVSQTPSNKVTEKGKYVELRCDPISGHTALYWYRQSLGQGPEFLIYFQGTGAADDSGLPNDRFFAVRPEGSVSTLKIQRTERGDSAVYLCASSLTGGEQYFGPGTRLTVT.

V and J are TRBV11-1 and TRBJ2-3, with TRBD1 as a possible D gene (7 bases). Germline V gene data show CDR1 as SGHAT and CDR2 as FQDESV (reference sequence). Trimming shortened V by 3 bases and J by 6 bases, and 16 bases separated the two germline ends. The CDR3 is 15 amino acids. CDR3 region: CASSFGGGAPDTQYF. CDR3 sequence (DNA): TGTGCCAGCAGCTTCGGAGGGGGCGCTCCGGATACGCAGTATTTT.

The chain links TRBV2 to TRBJ2-7; 7 nucleotides agree with TRBD2. V lost 8 bases to trimming and J lost 9 bases; unmatched junction nucleotides: 22. CDR1 and CDR2 from the germline V gene are SNHLY and FYNNEI. The CDR3 covers 16 residues. The DNA of the CDR3 is TGTGCCAGCCCCCCACCCGGTCTAGCGGTCAAGTCAGGGCAGTACTTC. It yields the protein CASPPPGLAVKSGQYF.

This chain connects TRBV5-1 to TRBJ1-1; D gene uncertain. The V end lost 4 bases, the J end lost 6 bases, and 16 bases lay between the germline ends. The CDR3 runs to 14 residues. CDR1 and CDR2 (germline): SGHRS, YFSETQ. CDR3 protein: CASSLGHREAEAFF. The CDR3 bases are TGCGCCAGCAGCCTGGGCCATCGGGAGGCTGAAGCTTTCTTT.

The CDR3 DNA reads TGTGCCAGCACCCCGACTAGCGGGACAGATACGCAGTATTTT. Residues: CASTPTSGTDTQYF. The V gene is TRBV7-8, the J gene TRBJ2-3, with 10 bases fitting TRBD2. The CDR3 runs to 14 residues. Per germline, CDR1 SGHVS and CDR2 FQNEAQ. V was pared by 7 bases and J by 3 bases, with 4 bases of the junction left unmatched.

With regard to this clone: The sample carries other DNA sequences with the same CDR3. The chain recombines TRBV4-3 with TRBJ2-5, with unresolved D. CDR3 length equals 14 residues. CDR1 and CDR2 (germline): LGHNA, YSLEER. The V gene lost 0 bases and the J gene lost 5 bases, with 10 bases spanning the gap. CDR3 residues: CASSQDRGPETQYF. DNA for the CDR3: TGCGCCAGCAGCCAAGATCGCGGTCCGGAGACCCAGTACTTC.